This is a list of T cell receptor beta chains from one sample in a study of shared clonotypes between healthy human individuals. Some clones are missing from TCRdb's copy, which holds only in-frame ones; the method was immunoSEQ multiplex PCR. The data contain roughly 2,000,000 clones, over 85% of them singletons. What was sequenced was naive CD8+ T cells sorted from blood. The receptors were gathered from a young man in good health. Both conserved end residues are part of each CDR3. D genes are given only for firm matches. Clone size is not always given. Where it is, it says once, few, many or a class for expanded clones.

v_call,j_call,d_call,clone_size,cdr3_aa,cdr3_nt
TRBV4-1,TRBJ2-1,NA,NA,CASSQVGGGKYNEQFF,TGCGCCAGCAGCCAAGTTGGCGGAGGAAAGTACAATGAGCAGTTCTTC
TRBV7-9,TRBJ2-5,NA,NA,CASSPVRGGETQYF,TGTGCCAGCAGCCCAGTTCGTGGGGGAGAGACCCAGTACTTC
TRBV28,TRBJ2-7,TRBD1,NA,CASSFPGTGPYEQYF,TGTGCCAGCAGTTTCCCCGGGACAGGGCCCTACGAGCAGTACTTC
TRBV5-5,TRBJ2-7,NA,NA,CASSRGITPYEQYF,TGTGCCAGCAGCCGTGGAATAACGCCCTACGAGCAGTACTTC
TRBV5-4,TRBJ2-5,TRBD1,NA,CASSASGTGAGETQYF,TGTGCCAGCAGCGCTTCTGGGACAGGGGCTGGGGAGACCCAGTACTTC
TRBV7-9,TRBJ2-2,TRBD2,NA,CASLSPLAAGGTGELFF,TGTGCCAGTCTATCCCCGCTAGCGGCCGGCGGCACCGGGGAGCTGTTTTTT
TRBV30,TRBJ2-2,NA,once,CAWSSLSRQATYTGELFF,TGTGCCTGGAGTTCCCTCTCCCGACAGGCGACCTACACCGGGGAGCTGTTTTTT
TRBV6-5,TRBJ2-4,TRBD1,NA,CASSPTGDKNIQYF,TGTGCCAGCAGCCCTACAGGGGATAAAAACATTCAGTACTTC
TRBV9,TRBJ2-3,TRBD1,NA,CASSVGTGYSDTQYF,TGTGCCAGCAGCGTAGGGACAGGGTATTCTGATACGCAGTATTTT
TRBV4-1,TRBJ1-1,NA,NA,CASSQDIPQGMVGTEAFF,TGCGCCAGCAGCCAAGATATCCCCCAGGGTATGGTGGGCACTGAAGCTTTCTTT
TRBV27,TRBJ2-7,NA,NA,CASSYRISYEQYF,TGTGCCAGCAGTTACAGAATCTCCTACGAGCAGTACTTC
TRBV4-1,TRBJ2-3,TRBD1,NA,CASSLTGGEGTDTQYF,TGCGCCAGCAGCCTCACAGGGGGCGAGGGAACAGATACGCAGTATTTT
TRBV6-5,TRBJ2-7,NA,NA,CASRDWRNEQYF,TGTGCCAGCAGGGATTGGAGGAACGAGCAGTACTTC
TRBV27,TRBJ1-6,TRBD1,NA,CASSTATGEYNSPLHF,TGTGCCAGCAGTACAGCGACAGGGGAGTATAATTCACCCCTCCACTTT
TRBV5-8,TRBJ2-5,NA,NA,CASSLGVSETQYF,TGTGCCAGCAGCTTAGGGGTATCAGAGACCCAGTACTTC
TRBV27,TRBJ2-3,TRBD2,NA,CASSPSAGEITDTQYF,TGTGCCAGCAGTCCCTCCGCGGGGGAGATCACAGATACGCAGTATTTT
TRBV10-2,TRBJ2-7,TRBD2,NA,CASRGLAGFYEQYF,TGCGCCAGCCGGGGACTAGCGGGATTCTACGAGCAGTACTTC
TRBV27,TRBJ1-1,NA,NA,CASSLGGGAGTEAFF,TGTGCCAGCAGTTTAGGGGGGGGCGCGGGTACTGAAGCTTTCTTT
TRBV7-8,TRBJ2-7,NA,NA,CASSLGQGGEQYF,TGTGCCAGCAGCTTAGGGCAGGGAGGCGAGCAGTACTTC
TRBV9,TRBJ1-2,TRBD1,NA,CASSASGQGLERGYGYTF,TGTGCCAGCAGCGCATCAGGACAGGGCCTCGAAAGGGGCTATGGCTACACCTTC
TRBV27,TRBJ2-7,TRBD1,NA,CASSVGQAYEQYF,TGTGCCAGCAGTGTCGGACAGGCCTACGAGCAGTACTTC
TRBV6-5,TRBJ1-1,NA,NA,CASSLDRPDTEAFF,TGTGCCAGCAGCCTTGACAGGCCTGACACTGAAGCTTTCTTT
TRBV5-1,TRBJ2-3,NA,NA,CASSLDDTQYF,TGCGCCAGCAGCTTGGATGATACGCAGTATTTT
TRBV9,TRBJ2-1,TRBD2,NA,CASSAGGWDNEQFF,TGTGCCAGCAGCGCGGGAGGGTGGGACAATGAGCAGTTCTTC
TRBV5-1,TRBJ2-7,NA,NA,CASSLAGRSQRYF,TGCGCCAGCAGCTTGGCCGGCAGGAGCCAGCGGTACTTC
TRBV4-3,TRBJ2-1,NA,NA,CASSPLLFDSRSYNEQFF,TGCGCCAGCAGCCCGCTCCTCTTTGACAGCCGGTCCTACAATGAGCAGTTCTTC
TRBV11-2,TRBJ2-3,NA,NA,CASSLMLGADDTQYF,TGTGCCAGCAGCTTAATGCTTGGGGCCGATGATACGCAGTATTTT
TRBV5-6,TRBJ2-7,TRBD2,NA,CASSFPGTSGGPYEQYF,TGTGCCAGCAGCTTTCCCGGGACTAGCGGGGGGCCCTACGAGCAGTACTTC
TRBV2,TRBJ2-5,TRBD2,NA,CASSETSGGAWETQYF,TGTGCCAGCAGCGAGACTAGCGGGGGGGCCTGGGAGACCCAGTACTTC
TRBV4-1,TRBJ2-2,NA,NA,CASSLAGGPVGELFF,TGCGCCAGCAGCCTCGCAGGGGGGCCTGTCGGGGAGCTGTTTTTT
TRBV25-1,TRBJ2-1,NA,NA,CASTKGIEQFF,TGTGCCAGCACGAAGGGGATTGAGCAGTTCTTC
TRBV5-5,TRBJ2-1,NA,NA,CASSLAPENEQFF,TGTGCCAGCAGCTTGGCCCCAGAGAATGAGCAGTTCTTC
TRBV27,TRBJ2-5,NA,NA,CASSLGAGGGRQETQYF,TGTGCCAGCAGTTTAGGGGCTGGGGGGGGGCGCCAAGAGACCCAGTACTTC